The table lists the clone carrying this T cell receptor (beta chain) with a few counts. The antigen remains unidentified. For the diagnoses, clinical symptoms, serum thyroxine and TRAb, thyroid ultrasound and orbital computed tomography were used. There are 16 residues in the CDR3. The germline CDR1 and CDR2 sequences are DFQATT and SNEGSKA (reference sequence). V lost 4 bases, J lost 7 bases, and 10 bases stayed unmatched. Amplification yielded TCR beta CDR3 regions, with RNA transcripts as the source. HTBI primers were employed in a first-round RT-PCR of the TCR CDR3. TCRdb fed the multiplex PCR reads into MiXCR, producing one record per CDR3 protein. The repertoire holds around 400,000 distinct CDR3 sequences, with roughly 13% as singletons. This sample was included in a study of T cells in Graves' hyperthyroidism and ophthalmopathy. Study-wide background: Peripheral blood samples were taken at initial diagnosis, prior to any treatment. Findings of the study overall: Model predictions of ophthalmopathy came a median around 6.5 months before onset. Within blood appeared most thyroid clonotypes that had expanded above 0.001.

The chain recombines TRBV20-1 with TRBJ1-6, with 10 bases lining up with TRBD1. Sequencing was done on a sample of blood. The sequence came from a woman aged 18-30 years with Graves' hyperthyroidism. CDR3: CSATGTGDFQNSPLHF. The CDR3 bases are TGCAGTGCTACCGGGACAGGGGATTTTCAGAATTCACCCCTCCACTTT.